These 17 T cell receptor beta chains were all obtained from the same sample, sequenced in a study of regulatory T cells in long-lasting Graves disease. The time point was: newly diagnosed GD, antithyroid drugs for less than 3 months. With RNA extracted from PBMCs as input, the TCR library was made. The authors built TCR beta libraries using iRepertoire HTBI primers and Arm-PCR of CDR3 regions. TCRdb reanalysed the multiplex PCR reads using MiXCR and keeps one entry per CDR3 protein. The sample yields more than 400,000 distinct CDR3 sequences, around 15% seen once. This sample was shared with a second study, whose subject was T cells in Graves' hyperthyroidism and ophthalmopathy.

Sequences were derived from peripheral blood mononuclear cells (PBMCs), sampled at new diagnosis, from a patient treated with antithyroid drugs. All receptors come from a woman in her 30s with Graves disease.

This clonotype has a count of ten or more. This rearrangement joins TRBV7-9 to TRBJ2-2, with D unclear. Trimming pared 7 bases from V and 7 bases from J, leaving 10 bases between. This CDR3 has 12 residues. The germline CDR1 and CDR2 sequences are SEHNR and FQNEAQ (reference sequence). In DNA, the CDR3 is TGTGCCAGCACCTCCCAGGACGGGGAGCTGTTTTTT. Amino acid sequence: CASTSQDGELFF.

Comment on this clonotype: Just one base apart from a much larger clone, this may be a read error. The chain combines TRBV2 with TRBJ1-1; no definite D call. Germline assignment: CDR1 SNHLY and CDR2 FYNNEI. Between the trimmed V and J ends, which lost 7 bases and 2 bases, there was a span of 14 bases. The CDR3 contains 14 residues. As DNA, the CDR3 is TGTGCCAGCATTGTCGAGCATGGAAACACTGAAGCTTTCTTT. Translated, it gives CASIVEHGNTEAFF. Full variable domain (outside the CDR3, taken from reference TRBV2 and TRBJ1-1): EPEVTQTPSHQVTQMGQEVILRCVPISNHLYFYWYRQILGQKVEFLVSFYNNEISEKSEIFDDQFSVERPDGSNFTLKIRSTKLEDSAMYFCASIVEHGNTEAFFGQGTRLTVV.

To note about this clonotype: One base away lies a much larger clone, so this may be a sequencing read error. The chain carries TRBV6-1 and TRBJ2-1, with D possibly being TRBD2 (5 bases). Germline V gives CDR1 MNHNS, CDR2 SASEGT. V lost 6 bases, J lost 10 bases, and 22 bases lay in between. The CDR3 consists of 15 residues. The CDR3 is CASSDSSRELREQFF. The CDR3 DNA is TGTGCCAGCAGCGACTCCTCCCGGGAATTGCGCGAGCAGTTCTTC.

In its sample, this clonotype was seen many times. This chain joins TRBV5-5 and TRBJ1-1; weak D call: TRBD1 (5 bases). CDR1 is SGHKS, CDR2 YYEKEE, per germline (reference sequence). This CDR3 is 15 amino acids long. The V gene lost 0 bases and the J gene lost 0 bases, with 9 bases spanning the gap. CDR3 region: CASSLGKGLNTEAFF. The DNA of the CDR3 is TGTGCCAGCAGCTTGGGGAAGGGACTGAACACTGAAGCTTTCTTT.

This clonotype was counted between two and nine times. At one of its ends the junction is not consistent with the germline gene, which may arise from a read error. This chain uses TRBV7-9 with TRBJ2-1, with TRBD1 matching 9 bases. The CDR3 runs 17 residues. Germline CDR1 and CDR2: SEHNR and FQNEAQ (reference sequence). In DNA form, the CDR3 reads TGTGCCGGCAGCTCCCCCAACCCCGGGACAGGGTACAATGAGCAGTTCTTC. Its protein product is CAGSSPNPGTGYNEQFF.

This clonotype was seen just once. The chain uses TRBV5-1 and TRBJ2-1; possibly TRBD2 for D (7 bases). V lost 7 bases, J lost 9 bases, and 17 bases lay in between. This CDR3 is built from 13 residues. CDR1 and CDR2 (germline): SGHRS, YFSETQ. The CDR3 nucleotides read TGCGCCAGCCAGGGGCGGGAGCTTAGTGAGCAGTTCTTC. Protein: CASQGRELSEQFF. Based on the CDR3 plus reference TRBV5-1 and TRBJ2-1, the full variable domain is KAGVTQTPRYLIKTRGQQVTLSCSPISGHRSVSWYQQTPGQGLQFLFEYFSETQRNKGNFPGRFSGRQFSNSRSEMNVSTLELGDSALYLCASQGRELSEQFFGPGTRLTVL.

In this sample, this clonotype turned up a few times. As DNA, the CDR3 is TGTGCCAGCAGTAGTTTAGCGGGAGGCCGGGGAGATACGCAGTATTTT. Residues: CASSSLAGGRGDTQYF. The chain joins TRBV27 to TRBJ2-3, with 10 nucleotides matching TRBD2. CDR1 MNHEY and CDR2 SMNVEV come from the germline V gene (reference sequence). There are 16 residues in the CDR3. J was trimmed by 5 bases and V by 5 bases; bases with no gene match: 10.

This CDR3 is CSAETGRNSPLHF. CDR3 nucleotide sequence: TGCAGTGCAGAGACAGGGCGGAATTCACCCCTCCACTTT. The chain employs TRBV20-1 and TRBJ1-6; 7 bases map to TRBD1. J gave up 7 bases and V 6 bases, and 6 bases lay outside the gene matches. The CDR3 sequence is 13 residues long. CDR1 DFQATT and CDR2 SNEGSKA come from the germline V gene (reference sequence).

CDR3 bases: TGCGCCAGCAGCCAAGGCGGGGGGAGGGCGGGCAATGAGCAGTTCTTC. Residues: CASSQGGGRAGNEQFF. The rearrangement joins TRBV4-3 to TRBJ2-1; 8 bases map to TRBD2. Germline CDR1 reads LGHNA; CDR2 reads YSLEER. This CDR3 has 16 residues. J lost 6 bases, V lost 1 base, and 8 bases had no gene match.

The sample holds many counts of this clonotype. The V call is TRBV7-2, the J call TRBJ2-1; 8 nucleotides line up with TRBD2. The trim removed 5 bases at V and 7 bases at J, leaving 10 bases unmatched. CDR3 length: 15 residues. The germline V gene has CDR1 SGHTA and CDR2 FQGNSA. The CDR3 region is CASSLGSGSWNEQFF. CDR3 nucleotides: TGTGCCAGCAGCCTGGGAAGCGGGAGTTGGAATGAGCAGTTCTTC.

Comment on this clonotype: The likely explanation is a read error, given a far larger clone one base away. The chain links TRBV27 to TRBJ1-5; D not certain. The CDR3 runs 15 residues. The V end lost 3 bases, the J end lost 6 bases, and 15 bases lay between the germline ends. Germline V gene sequence: CDR1 MNHEY, CDR2 SMNVEV (reference sequence). CDR3 residues: CASSFQRDFTQPQHF. CDR3 bases: TGTGCCAGCAGTTTCCAGAGAGACTTCACTCAGCCCCAGCATTTT.

The CDR3 protein is CASSPLPSSTDTQYF. The CDR3 DNA reads as TGTGCCAGCAGCCCCCTCCCTAGTTCCACAGATACGCAGTATTTT. The chain couples TRBV27 to TRBJ2-3; no clear D. This CDR3 is 15 amino acids long. V lost 6 bases and J 2 bases, leaving 15 bases between the germline ends. Germline V gene data show CDR1 as MNHEY and CDR2 as SMNVEV (reference sequence).

This rearrangement joins TRBV11-1 to TRBJ2-7; 10 bases are shared with TRBD2. CDR3 size: 17 residues. CDR1 and CDR2 (germline): SGHAT, FQDESV (reference sequence). The J segment lost 3 bases and the V segment lost 4 bases, leaving 12 bases of the junction unmatched. The CDR3 coding sequence is TGTGCCAGCAGCTCTCCCTCTAGCGGGAGTAGTAGCTACGAGCAGTACTTC. It yields the protein CASSSPSSGSSSYEQYF.

This clonotype was found many times. This sequence joins TRBV3-1 and TRBJ2-2; 8 positions agree with TRBD2. CDR3 length equals 16 residues. Germline CDR1 and CDR2: LGHDT and YNNKEL (reference sequence). V was clipped by 1 base and J by 1 base; unmatched bases: 2. CDR3 protein: CASSQVAGMNTGELFF. DNA for the CDR3: TGTGCCAGCAGCCAAGTAGCGGGGATGAACACCGGGGAGCTGTTTTTT.

This clonotype was counted between two and nine times. The V call is TRBV20-1, the J call TRBJ2-7; a weak D match, TRBD2 (6 bases). Germline V gives CDR1 DFQATT, CDR2 SNEGSKA (reference sequence). Trimming pared 6 bases from V and 3 bases from J, leaving 15 bases between. The CDR3 consists of 13 residues. The CDR3 sequence is CSARGGRDYEQYF. The CDR3 coding sequence is TGCAGTGCCCGTGGGGGGAGAGACTACGAGCAGTACTTC.

The chain couples TRBV5-8 to TRBJ2-5, with no clear D. The CDR3 length is 14 residues. The germline V gene encodes CDR1 SGHTS and CDR2 YDEGEE. Trimming shortened V by 4 bases and J by 2 bases, and 12 bases separated the two germline ends. The CDR3 is CASSLRWGQETQYF. The CDR3 DNA is TGTGCCAGCAGCCTCCGATGGGGACAAGAGACCCAGTACTTC.

This clonotype showed up many times. J is TRBJ2-7 and V is TRBV28; possibly TRBD1 for D (7 bases). The germline V gene has CDR1 MDHEN and CDR2 SYDVKM. CDR3 size: 16 residues. V dropped 4 bases and J dropped 2 bases, with 18 bases sitting between them. For the CDR3, the DNA is TGTGCCAGCAGTTCCCTCGCGGGGACAGAACCCTACGAGCAGTACTTC. This codes for CASSSLAGTEPYEQYF.